The 16 T cell receptor beta chains reported below all come from one sample, sequenced in a study of T cells in Graves' hyperthyroidism and ophthalmopathy (dated by TCRdb to about 2019). The protocol used for the library was multiplex PCR. The run used an Illumina HiSeq 2000. The TCR beta CDR3 regions were amplified from RNA transcripts. The first round of RT-PCR for the TCR CDR3 was performed with the HTBI primer set and the Qiagen OneStep RT-PCR kit. The raw public reads went through TCRdb reprocessing: fastp at Q25, MiXCR clone calling, in-frame beta chains kept. Rows with a matching CDR3 protein are joined into one entry that keeps the most common DNA and genes. For this sample the table gives fewer than 800,000 distinct CDR3 sequences, of which around 15% were detected only once. The ten largest make up 8.4% of the sample. The sample was blood. Receptors were obtained from a young man with Graves' hyperthyroidism.

The table lists this clonotype with many counts. This chain connects TRBV6-5 to TRBJ2-7, with 7 bases fitting TRBD1. This CDR3 has 15 residues. The V segment lost 0 bases and the J segment 5 bases; nucleotides outside the gene matches: 7. CDR1 and CDR2 (germline): MNHEY, SVGAGI. Written as DNA, the CDR3 is TGTGCCAGCAGTTACTCGACAGGGAAGTCCGACGAGCAGTACTTC. Its protein product is CASSYSTGKSDEQYF.

This clonotype was seen only a few times. V and J are TRBV30 and TRBJ2-7; D not certain. The CDR3 consists of 12 residues. CDR1 and CDR2 from the germline V gene are GTSNPN and SVGIG (reference sequence). Trimming stripped 2 bases from V and 3 bases from J, with 8 bases between. CDR3 region: CAWSRADYEQYF. In DNA form, the CDR3 reads TGTGCCTGGAGTCGGGCCGACTACGAGCAGTACTTC.

Only a few counts were recorded for this clonotype. V is TRBV28 and J is TRBJ1-3; possibly TRBD1 for D (6 bases). The CDR3 consists of 13 residues. V shed 6 bases and J shed 5 bases, with 11 bases lying between them. Germline V gene data show CDR1 as MDHEN and CDR2 as SYDVKM. In DNA form, the CDR3 reads TGTGCCAGCAGCCCGGACAGCCGAAACACCATATATTTT. Translation gives CASSPDSRNTIYF. The variable domain in full, completed from reference TRBV28 and TRBJ1-3, reads DVKVTQSSRYLVKRTGEKVFLECVQDMDHENMFWYRQDPGLGLRLIYFSYDVKMKEKGDIPEGYSVSREKKERFSLILESASTNQTSMYLCASSPDSRNTIYFGEGSWLTVV.

The V and J genes are TRBV2 and TRBJ2-7, with D possibly matching TRBD1 (6 bases). CDR1 is SNHLY and CDR2 is FYNNEI in the germline V gene. The CDR3 extends over 16 amino acids. With 6 bases removed from V and 0 bases from J, the gap between germline ends came to 18 bases. CDR3 residues: CASSPNGQLSSYEQYF. DNA for the CDR3: TGTGCCAGCAGCCCCAATGGACAGTTGAGCTCCTACGAGCAGTACTTC.

This clonotype was recorded a few times. The rearrangement uses TRBV29-1 and TRBJ2-1; the match to TRBD2 covers 7 bases. Germline V lookup: CDR1 SQVTM, CDR2 ANQGSEA. The CDR3 spans 14 residues. V lost 4 bases to trimming and J lost 5 bases; unmatched junction nucleotides: 8. CDR3 loop: CSVGFAGVDNEQFF. The DNA for the CDR3 is TGCAGCGTTGGCTTTGCGGGAGTAGACAATGAGCAGTTCTTC.

In its sample, this clonotype was seen a few times. The CDR3, as DNA: TGTGCCAGCAGGCAGGGGGGGGTCCAAGAGACCCAGTACTTC. Its protein is CASRQGGVQETQYF. The rearrangement links TRBV6-1 to TRBJ2-5; D is perhaps TRBD1 or TRBD2 (7 bases each). CDR1 is MNHNS and CDR2 is SASEGT in the germline V gene. This CDR3 spans 14 amino acids. V was trimmed by 6 bases and J by 1 base, leaving 12 bases between them.

This clonotype showed up many times. The CDR3 DNA sequence: TGTGCCAGCAGTGCCGATTCGAGGGGCGGGTACAATGAGCAGTTCTTC. Its translation is CASSADSRGGYNEQFF. The chain uses TRBV12-3 or TRBV12-4 and TRBJ2-1; perhaps D is TRBD1 or TRBD2 (5 bases each). This CDR3 spans 16 amino acids. V was shortened by 5 bases and J by 4 bases, with 18 bases between the two germline ends.

This clonotype was seen many times. CDR3 region: CASSLSSTISYEQFF. The CDR3 coding sequence is TGTGCCAGCAGTTTATCGAGTACAATATCATATGAGCAGTTCTTC. The rearrangement uses TRBV28 and TRBJ2-1; D gene ambiguous. Per the germline V gene, CDR1 is MDHEN and CDR2 is SYDVKM. This CDR3 contains 15 residues. V lost 1 base and J 8 bases, leaving 15 bases between the germline ends.

The chain combines TRBV19 with TRBJ1-5; a weak D match, TRBD1 (6 bases). This CDR3 contains 15 residues. From germline, CDR1 is LNHDA and CDR2 SQIVND (reference sequence). Trimming removed 7 bases from V and 3 bases from J, with 16 bases in between. CDR3 bases: TGTGCCAGTAAGATAGACAGGCTCAACAATCAGCCCCAGCATTTT. It translates to CASKIDRLNNQPQHF.

This clonotype was counted only a few times. The chain recombines TRBV29-1 with TRBJ1-2, with 8 bases that match TRBD1. CDR1 and CDR2 from the germline V gene are SQVTM and ANQGSEA. The CDR3 has 14 residues. Trimming took 0 bases from V and 5 from J; bases not matched to a gene: 5. CDR3 nucleotide sequence: TGCAGCGTTGAAGAACAGGGGGGAGGTTATGGCTACACCTTC. It translates to CSVEEQGGGYGYTF.

The sample holds many counts of this clonotype. The chain carries TRBV7-2 and TRBJ2-2; the D gene is possibly TRBD1 (6 bases). With 7 bases removed from V and 3 bases from J, the gap between germline ends came to 12 bases. Germline V gives CDR1 SGHTA, CDR2 FQGNSA. CDR3 length equals 14 residues. DNA for the CDR3: TGTGCCAGCACGATACAGGGTCACACCGGGGAGCTGTTTTTT. Its protein is CASTIQGHTGELFF.

This clonotype showed up many times. The chain joins TRBV28 to TRBJ1-1; no reliable D call. Germline lookup yields CDR1 MDHEN and CDR2 SYDVKM. The CDR3 totals 11 residues. V lost 2 bases to trimming and J lost 7 bases, with 5 bases between them. CDR3 bases: TGTGCCAGCAGTTTACGGGGTGAAGCTTTCTTT. This gives the protein CASSLRGEAFF.

The CDR3 loop is CASSESSPYEQYF. In DNA, the CDR3 is TGTGCCAGCAGTGAGTCTTCGCCTTACGAGCAGTACTTC. The J gene is TRBJ2-7, the V gene TRBV2; D is ambiguous. Per the germline V gene, CDR1 is SNHLY and CDR2 is FYNNEI. V lost 3 bases and J lost 4, with 10 bases in between. The CDR3 contains 13 residues. The full variable domain, in which reference TRBV2 and TRBJ2-7 provide the parts outside the CDR3, is EPEVTQTPSHQVTQMGQEVILRCVPISNHLYFYWYRQILGQKVEFLVSFYNNEISEKSEIFDDQFSVERPDGSNFTLKIRSTKLEDSAMYFCASSESSPYEQYFGPGTRLTVT.

The sample holds one count of this clonotype. This sequence joins TRBV28 and TRBJ2-1; D unresolved. The CDR3 spans 15 residues. The germline V gene has CDR1 MDHEN and CDR2 SYDVKM. The V end lost 3 bases, the J end lost 4 bases, and 13 bases lay between the germline ends. CDR3 amino acids: CASSLWESAYNEQFF. In DNA form, the CDR3 reads TGTGCCAGCAGTTTGTGGGAATCGGCATACAATGAGCAGTTCTTC.

The J gene is TRBJ2-6, the V gene TRBV28; perhaps TRBD2 as D (5 bases). With 5 bases removed from V and 4 bases from J, the gap between germline ends came to 21 bases. The CDR3 runs 18 residues. Germline V gene sequence: CDR1 MDHEN, CDR2 SYDVKM. The chain's CDR3 is CASSPPYGFSGGANVLTF. The CDR3 DNA sequence: TGTGCCAGCAGTCCTCCCTACGGGTTCTCGGGAGGGGCCAACGTCCTGACTTTC. The complete variable domain, with remaining parts taken from reference TRBV28 and TRBJ2-6, reads DVKVTQSSRYLVKRTGEKVFLECVQDMDHENMFWYRQDPGLGLRLIYFSYDVKMKEKGDIPEGYSVSREKKERFSLILESASTNQTSMYLCASSPPYGFSGGANVLTFGAGSRLTVL.

The rearrangement links TRBV29-1 to TRBJ2-1; D is undetermined. The germline gives CDR1 SQVTM, CDR2 ANQGSEA. The germline V and J ends were trimmed by 5 bases and 7 bases, with 9 bases remaining between them. This CDR3 has 11 residues. In DNA form, the CDR3 reads TGCAGCGTTCACCGGGTGAATGAGCAGTTCTTC. Encoded protein: CSVHRVNEQFF.